This entry features one T cell receptor beta chain sequence. In the original analysis: Reference gene primer amplification gave nucleated cell count estimates. Libraries were prepared by immunoSEQ multiplex PCR; TCRdb keeps only in-frame clonotypes and omits some of them. The DNA gave D and trimming, while V, J and clone size come from that table. Seen here are roughly 300,000 clones, almost 85% observed once, and the top ten hold around 7.8%. This record belongs to a study of blood T cell repertoires in COVID-19. Study summary: In each case, the material was cDNA or gDNA derived from T cells, B-cell-depleted T cells, or PBMCs.

Losses at the gene ends were 8 bases for V and 2 bases for J; bases not matched to a gene: 13. This CDR3 spans 16 amino acids. Germline CDR1 is LNHDA and CDR2 is SQIVND (reference sequence). Material for sequencing was peripheral blood. V is TRBV19 and J is TRBJ2-7; TRBD1 agrees at 9 bases. This receptor was obtained from a human donor in a cohort sampled during active COVID-19. In DNA form, the CDR3 reads TGTGCCAGTTCCCCGCCCGGCAGGACAGGGGCCTACGAGCAGTACTTC. Translation gives CASSPPGRTGAYEQYF.